A single sample gave rise to the 32 T cell receptor beta chains below, sequenced in a study of technical replicates of blood from four donors. Produced via immunoSEQ multiplex PCR; TCRdb's table is partial and in-frame only. The sample lists tens of thousands of clones; roughly 94% were seen once. The sample consisted of T cells isolated from PBMCs. The receptors come from a human donor in good health.

The V and J genes are TRBV7-9 and TRBJ1-5; no reliable D call. Germline lookup yields CDR1 SEHNR and CDR2 FQNEAQ (reference sequence). Trimming removed 2 bases from V and 2 bases from J, with 10 bases in between. CDR3 length: 15 amino acids. The CDR3 DNA follows: TGTGCCAGCAGCTTAACGGGTCTGGGCAATCAGCCCCAGCATTTT. Its protein is CASSLTGLGNQPQHF.

V usage is TRBV2 and J usage is TRBJ1-1; 8 bases are a match to TRBD1. This CDR3 is built from 13 residues. V lost 6 bases, J lost 6 bases, and 6 bases stayed unmatched. The V gene's germline CDR1 is SNHLY and CDR2 FYNNEI. The CDR3 here is CASSRGPEAEAFF. The CDR3 DNA sequence: TGTGCCAGCAGCAGGGGGCCCGAGGCTGAAGCTTTCTTT.

The chain links TRBV19 to TRBJ2-5, with 12 positions matching TRBD2. V dropped 3 bases and J dropped 2; count of bases not matched to a gene: 4. This CDR3 is built from 16 residues. From germline, CDR1 is LNHDA and CDR2 SQIVND (reference sequence). The CDR3 DNA sequence: TGTGCCAGTAGTATGGGGCTAGCGGGAGGGCAAGAGACCCAGTACTTC. Translation gives CASSMGLAGGQETQYF.

The chain carries TRBV28 and TRBJ2-3; 12 nucleotides line up with TRBD1. Per the germline V gene, CDR1 is MDHEN and CDR2 is SYDVKM. V lost 5 bases, J lost 6 bases, and 6 bases stayed unmatched. CDR3 length: 15 residues. CDR3 protein: CASSTGTGGLDTQYF. The CDR3 region has the DNA TGTGCCAGCAGTACCGGGACAGGGGGCTTGGATACGCAGTATTTT.

The chain links TRBV5-1 to TRBJ2-3; D call uncertain. The CDR3 has 16 residues. Germline assignment: CDR1 SGHRS and CDR2 YFSETQ. V was clipped by 0 bases and J by 0 bases, with 11 bases between them. In DNA, the CDR3 is TGCGCCAGCAGCTTGGATCCCTCCCGTAGCACAGATACGCAGTATTTT. Amino acids: CASSLDPSRSTDTQYF.

The J gene is TRBJ1-4, the V gene TRBV29-1, with a weak D call TRBD1 (5 bases). Germline V lookup: CDR1 SQVTM, CDR2 ANQGSEA. CDR3 length: 13 residues. Deletions cut 3 bases from V and 5 bases from J, with 10 bases between. CDR3 coding DNA: TGCAGCGTTGATGGAGCAGGGAATGAAAAACTGTTTTTT. Translating it yields CSVDGAGNEKLFF.

This chain connects TRBV2 to TRBJ1-1; possibly TRBD1 for D (6 bases). The germline CDR1 and CDR2 sequences are SNHLY and FYNNEI. This CDR3 spans 14 amino acids. Trimming stripped 7 bases from V and 0 bases from J, with 12 bases between. CDR3 DNA sequence: TGTGCCAGCACGCAAACAGGGATGAACACTGAAGCTTTCTTT. Protein sequence: CASTQTGMNTEAFF.

This clone was picked up a small number of times. This chain joins TRBV5-1 and TRBJ1-2; 9 positions agree with TRBD1. The CDR3 is 15 residues long. Trimming at V came to 4 bases and at J to 3 bases, leaving 7 bases not matched to a gene. Germline CDR1 reads SGHRS; CDR2 reads YFSETQ. CDR3 DNA: TGCGCCAGCAGCCCCCTGGGGGACAGGGACTATGGCTACACCTTC. Translating gives CASSPLGDRDYGYTF.

There are a few counts of this clone. The J gene is TRBJ1-4, the V gene TRBV7-9; D unclear. This CDR3 has 12 amino acids. The V gene lost 5 bases and the J gene lost 5 bases, with 6 bases spanning the gap. In germline, CDR1 is SEHNR, CDR2 FQNEAQ (reference sequence). In nucleotides, the CDR3 is TGTGCCAGCAGCCAGAGGAATGAAAAACTGTTTTTT. Amino acids: CASSQRNEKLFF.

Only one count was recorded for this clone. The CDR3 sequence: CASEIEVGVLTF. The CDR3 bases are TGTGCCAGCGAGATCGAAGTCGGGGTCCTGACTTTC. The J gene is TRBJ2-6, the V gene TRBV11-3; D gene unclear. The CDR3 is 12 amino acids. Germline assignment: CDR1 SGHNT and CDR2 YENEEA. Trimming took off 8 bases at V and 13 bases at J, with 15 bases between the two ends.

This chain uses TRBV7-3 with TRBJ1-6, with a tentative D call TRBD1 (6 bases). This CDR3 is 15 amino acids long. V lost 2 bases to trimming and J lost 4 bases, with 9 bases between them. Looked up from germline, CDR1 is SGHTA and CDR2 is FQGTGA. The CDR3 protein is CASSLEGVYNSPLHF. CDR3 nucleotides: TGTGCCAGCAGCTTAGAGGGGGTGTATAATTCACCCCTCCACTTT.

V and J are TRBV29-1 and TRBJ1-2; 12 bases are a match to TRBD1. This CDR3 contains 17 residues. J lost 5 bases, V lost 3 bases, and 13 bases had no gene match. The V gene's germline CDR1 is SQVTM and CDR2 ANQGSEA. CDR3 coding DNA: TGCAGCGTTGATTTGGTTGCGGGACAGGGGGCTGGGTATGGCTACACCTTC. This encodes CSVDLVAGQGAGYGYTF.

The chain is built from TRBV28 and TRBJ1-2; a possible D gene is TRBD1 (6 bases). The CDR3 runs to 15 residues. V lost 6 bases and J 1 base, leaving 15 bases between the germline ends. CDR1 MDHEN and CDR2 SYDVKM come from the germline V gene. CDR3 region: CASRPTGPHNYGYTF. CDR3 sequence (DNA): TGTGCCAGCAGACCTACAGGGCCCCATAACTATGGCTACACCTTC.

J is TRBJ2-3 and V is TRBV28; tentatively, D is TRBD2 (6 bases). Deletions cut 7 bases from V and 5 bases from J, with 22 bases between. This CDR3 region has 16 residues. Germline V gene lookup returns CDR1 MDHEN and CDR2 SYDVKM. CDR3 in DNA: TGTGCCAGCACCGCTATTGGCGGGGCCAGGGAAGATACGCAGTATTTT. Residues: CASTAIGGAREDTQYF.

This chain uses TRBV29-1 with TRBJ1-5; the D gene is possibly TRBD1 (6 bases). This CDR3 has 14 amino acids. Germline assignment: CDR1 SQVTM and CDR2 ANQGSEA. V lost 4 bases and J 5 bases, leaving 15 bases between the germline ends. CDR3 DNA: TGCAGCGTTGCAGAACAGGGAGGGGATCAGCCCCAGCATTTT. Its translation: CSVAEQGGDQPQHF.

V is TRBV4-1 and J is TRBJ1-1, with TRBD1 matching over 8 bases. This CDR3 contains 17 residues. Germline V lookup: CDR1 MGHRA, CDR2 YSYEKL. V gave up 3 bases and J gave up 1 base; unmatched junction bases: 10. The CDR3 coding sequence is TGCGCCAGCAGCCACGACAGGGGCGAATTTACGAACACTGAAGCTTTCTTT. It codes for CASSHDRGEFTNTEAFF.

The rearrangement links TRBV4-1 to TRBJ1-5; TRBD1 aligns across 7 bases. Germline lookup yields CDR1 MGHRA and CDR2 YSYEKL. There are 18 residues in the CDR3. V shed 3 bases, J shed 2 bases, and the junction held 13 bases outside the gene matches. CDR3 in amino acids: CASSHPGGGDGGNQPQHF. The CDR3 coding sequence is TGCGCCAGCAGCCACCCGGGAGGGGGCGATGGTGGCAATCAGCCCCAGCATTTT.

The chain employs TRBV2 and TRBJ1-2; D is unclear. The CDR3 is 12 amino acids. The germline V gene has CDR1 SNHLY and CDR2 FYNNEI. Trimming took 3 bases from V and 4 from J, leaving 6 bases between them. This chain's CDR3 is CASSDNSYGYTF. DNA of the CDR3: TGTGCCAGCAGTGACAACAGCTATGGCTACACCTTC.

V gene TRBV27 combines with J gene TRBJ1-3; D ambiguous. Per the germline V gene, CDR1 is MNHEY and CDR2 is SMNVEV (reference sequence). The CDR3 totals 14 residues. Trimming shortened V by 7 bases and J by 0 bases, and 10 bases separated the two germline ends. CDR3 in amino acids: CASKGASSGNTIYF. The CDR3 coding sequence is TGTGCCAGCAAGGGAGCCTCCTCTGGAAACACCATATATTTT.

The chain carries TRBV27 and TRBJ1-4; 8 nucleotides align to TRBD1. CDR3 length: 17 amino acids. V gave up 5 bases and J gave up 2 bases; unmatched junction bases: 10. Germline CDR1 and CDR2: MNHEY and SMNVEV (reference sequence). In DNA form, the CDR3 reads TGTGCCAGCAGTCAACAGGGGGGGTGGCTCACTAATGAAAAACTGTTTTTT. This gives the protein CASSQQGGWLTNEKLFF.

V usage is TRBV29-1 and J usage is TRBJ2-3, with 8 bases that match TRBD2. This CDR3 has 14 residues. V lost 6 bases, J lost 1 base, and 6 bases stayed unmatched. Germline CDR1 reads SQVTM; CDR2 reads ANQGSEA. The DNA for the CDR3 is TGCAGCGTGAACCCGGGACTAGGCACAGATACGCAGTATTTT. Its translation is CSVNPGLGTDTQYF.

V is TRBV28 and J is TRBJ2-7; 9 nucleotides align to TRBD1. CDR3 length: 15 amino acids. Trimming removed 1 base from V and 0 bases from J; junction bases left unmatched: 1. Germline CDR1 reads MDHEN; CDR2 reads SYDVKM. This chain's CDR3 is CASSLSTGGSYEQYF. The CDR3, as DNA: TGTGCCAGCAGTTTATCGACAGGGGGCTCCTACGAGCAGTACTTC.

This chain links TRBV11-2 with TRBJ1-1; D is possibly TRBD1 (6 bases). The CDR3 is 13 amino acids. CDR1 and CDR2 (germline): SGHAT, FQNNGV. V lost 5 bases and J lost 6, with 13 bases in between. Written as DNA, the CDR3 is TGTGCCAGCAGCAGGGACATTAGGCCTGAAGCTTTCTTT. This sequence encodes CASSRDIRPEAFF. The variable domain in full, with the rest retrieved from reference TRBV11-2 and TRBJ1-1, is EAGVAQSPRYKIIEKRQSVAFWCNPISGHATLYWYQQILGQGPKLLIQFQNNGVVDDSQLPKDRFSAERLKGVDSTLKIQPAKLEDSAVYLCASSRDIRPEAFFGQGTRLTVV.

The CDR3 region has the DNA TGTGCCAGCACCGCAGGGGGGCCCTACGAGCAGTACTTC. Protein product: CASTAGGPYEQYF. The V gene is TRBV6-5, the J gene TRBJ2-7, with a weak D call TRBD1 (7 bases). V dropped 7 bases and J dropped 2 bases, with 12 bases sitting between them. The CDR3 is 13 residues long. The germline gives CDR1 MNHEY, CDR2 SVGAGI.

The chain is built from TRBV9 and TRBJ2-3; TRBD2 matches at 7 bases. V was pared by 3 bases and J by 0 bases, with 7 bases of the junction left unmatched. Germline CDR1 SGDLS, CDR2 YYNGEE. This CDR3 has 16 residues. DNA for the CDR3: TGTGCCAGCAGCGAGAACCGGGGGGTTAGCACAGATACGCAGTATTTT. Protein sequence: CASSENRGVSTDTQYF. The full variable domain, rest sourced from reference TRBV9 and TRBJ2-3, is DSGVTQTPKHLITATGQRVTLRCSPRSGDLSVYWYQQSLDQGLQFLIQYYNGEERAKGNILERFSAQQFPDLHSELNLSSLELGDSALYFCASSENRGVSTDTQYFGPGTRLTVL.

J is TRBJ2-2 and V is TRBV5-1, with 9 bases identical to TRBD2. The V gene's germline CDR1 is SGHRS and CDR2 YFSETQ. The V segment lost 3 bases and the J segment 5 bases; nucleotides outside the gene matches: 11. The CDR3 sequence is 17 residues long. The CDR3 bases are TGCGCCAGCAGCTGGAACCCGGCTAGCGGGAAAACCGGGGAGCTGTTTTTT. It is translated as CASSWNPASGKTGELFF.

CDR3 region: CASSELADTDTQYF. Here the CDR3 DNA reads TGTGCCAGCAGTGAATTGGCAGACACAGATACGCAGTATTTT. This sequence joins TRBV25-1 and TRBJ2-3; D not certain. V lost 1 base and J lost 2, with 7 bases in between. This CDR3 comprises 14 residues. Germline V gives CDR1 MGHDK, CDR2 SYGVNS. The variable domain in full, with the rest retrieved from reference TRBV25-1 and TRBJ2-3, is EADIYQTPRYLVIGTGKKITLECSQTMGHDKMYWYQQDPGMELHLIHYSYGVNSTEKGDLSSESTVSRIRTEHFPLTLESARPSHTSQYLCASSELADTDTQYFGPGTRLTVL.

The J gene is TRBJ1-2, the V gene TRBV7-9, with TRBD1 as a possible D gene (6 bases). Trimming cost V 3 bases and J 3 bases, with 11 bases left between them. Germline loops: CDR1 SEHNR, CDR2 FQNEAQ (reference sequence). The CDR3 has 14 amino acids. CDR3 in DNA: TGTGCCAGCAGCTTTTCTACAGGGCACTATGGCTACACCTTC. Translation gives CASSFSTGHYGYTF.

This chain links TRBV14 with TRBJ2-7; 12 positions match TRBD2. In germline, CDR1 is SGHDN, CDR2 FVKESK. CDR3 length: 16 amino acids. J lost 6 bases, V lost 4 bases, and 10 bases had no gene match. CDR3 DNA sequence: TGTGCCAGCAGCCCTCTTTCGACTAGCGGGAGTGGCGAGCAGTACTTC. It encodes CASSPLSTSGSGEQYF.

The V gene is TRBV6-1, the J gene TRBJ1-2; perhaps TRBD1 as D (6 bases). Looked up from germline, CDR1 is MNHNS and CDR2 is SASEGT. The V gene lost 2 bases and the J gene lost 8 bases, with 9 bases spanning the gap. The CDR3 extends over 12 amino acids. For the CDR3, the DNA is TGTGCCAGCAGTGAATGGGGGGGCGGCTACACCTTC. Protein sequence: CASSEWGGGYTF.

This sequence joins TRBV19 and TRBJ2-5; 7 bases agree with TRBD1. The V and J ends lost 3 bases and 5 bases, in that order; junction bases with no gene match: 12. CDR3 length: 16 residues. Germline CDR1 is LNHDA and CDR2 is SQIVND (reference sequence). CDR3 sequence reads: CASSMNRGIVVETQYF. Written as DNA, the CDR3 is TGTGCCAGTAGTATGAACAGGGGAATAGTGGTGGAGACCCAGTACTTC.

The chain links TRBV9 to TRBJ1-2; 7 nucleotides align to TRBD1. In germline, CDR1 is SGDLS, CDR2 YYNGEE. CDR3 length: 15 amino acids. The J segment lost 6 bases and the V segment lost 2 bases, leaving 10 bases of the junction unmatched. CDR3 region: CASSVNSQGGNGYTF. The CDR3 DNA is TGTGCCAGCAGCGTTAATTCCCAGGGGGGAAATGGCTACACCTTC.